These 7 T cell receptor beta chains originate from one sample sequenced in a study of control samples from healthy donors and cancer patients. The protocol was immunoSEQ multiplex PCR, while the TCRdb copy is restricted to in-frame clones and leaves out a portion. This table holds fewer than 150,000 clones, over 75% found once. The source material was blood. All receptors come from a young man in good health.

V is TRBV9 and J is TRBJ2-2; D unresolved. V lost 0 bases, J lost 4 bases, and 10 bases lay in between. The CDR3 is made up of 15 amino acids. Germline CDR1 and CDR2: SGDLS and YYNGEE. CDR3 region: CASSVDTPVTGELFF. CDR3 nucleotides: TGTGCCAGCAGCGTAGACACCCCGGTCACCGGGGAGCTGTTTTTT.

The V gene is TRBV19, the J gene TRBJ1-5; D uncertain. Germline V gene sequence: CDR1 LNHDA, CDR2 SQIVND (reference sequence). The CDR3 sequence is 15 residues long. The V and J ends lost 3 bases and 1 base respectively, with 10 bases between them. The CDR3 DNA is TGTGCCAGTAGTATTTTAACGGGGAGCAATCAGCCCCAGCATTTT. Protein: CASSILTGSNQPQHF. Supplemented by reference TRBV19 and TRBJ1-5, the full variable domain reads DGGITQSPKYLFRKEGQNVTLSCEQNLNHDAMYWYRQDPGQGLRLIYYSQIVNDFQKGDIAEGYSVSREKKESFPLTVTSAQKNPTAFYLCASSILTGSNQPQHFGDGTRLSIL.

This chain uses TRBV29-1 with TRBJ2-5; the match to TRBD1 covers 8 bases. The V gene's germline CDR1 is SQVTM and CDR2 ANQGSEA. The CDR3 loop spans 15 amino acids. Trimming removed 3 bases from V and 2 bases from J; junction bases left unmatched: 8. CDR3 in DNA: TGCAGCGTTGAGGAGGGCAGGGGGCTTCAAGAGACCCAGTACTTC. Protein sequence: CSVEEGRGLQETQYF. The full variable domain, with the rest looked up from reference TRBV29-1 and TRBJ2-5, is SAVISQKPSRDICQRGTSLTIQCQVDSQVTMMFWYRQQPGQSLTLIATANQGSEATYESGFVIDKFPISRPNLTFSTLTVSNMSPEDSSIYLCSVEEGRGLQETQYFGPGTRLLVL.

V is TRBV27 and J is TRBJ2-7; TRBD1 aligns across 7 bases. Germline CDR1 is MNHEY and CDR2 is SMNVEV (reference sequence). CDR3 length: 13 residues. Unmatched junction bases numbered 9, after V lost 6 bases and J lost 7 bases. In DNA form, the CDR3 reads TGTGCCAGCAGACTCAACAGGGGAACGGAGCAGTACGTC. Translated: CASRLNRGTEQYV.

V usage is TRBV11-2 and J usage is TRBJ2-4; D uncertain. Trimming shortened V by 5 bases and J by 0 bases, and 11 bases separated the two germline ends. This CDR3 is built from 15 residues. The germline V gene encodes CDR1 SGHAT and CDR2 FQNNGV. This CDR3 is CASSQDGRAKNIQYF. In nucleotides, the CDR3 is TGTGCCAGCAGCCAGGACGGAAGAGCCAAAAACATTCAGTACTTC.

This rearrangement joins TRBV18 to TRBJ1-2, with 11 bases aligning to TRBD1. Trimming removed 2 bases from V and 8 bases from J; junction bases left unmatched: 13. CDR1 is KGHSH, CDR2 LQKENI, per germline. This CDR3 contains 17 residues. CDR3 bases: TGTGCCAGCTCACCAATAGGACAGGGGGCGCTTACAGTAGGCTACACCTTC. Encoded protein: CASSPIGQGALTVGYTF.

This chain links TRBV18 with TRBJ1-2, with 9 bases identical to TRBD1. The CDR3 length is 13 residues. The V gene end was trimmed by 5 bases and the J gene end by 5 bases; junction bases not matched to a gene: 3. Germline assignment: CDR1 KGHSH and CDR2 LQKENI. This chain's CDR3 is CASSSTGGYGYTF. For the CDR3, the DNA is TGTGCCAGCTCATCGACAGGGGGGTATGGCTACACCTTC.